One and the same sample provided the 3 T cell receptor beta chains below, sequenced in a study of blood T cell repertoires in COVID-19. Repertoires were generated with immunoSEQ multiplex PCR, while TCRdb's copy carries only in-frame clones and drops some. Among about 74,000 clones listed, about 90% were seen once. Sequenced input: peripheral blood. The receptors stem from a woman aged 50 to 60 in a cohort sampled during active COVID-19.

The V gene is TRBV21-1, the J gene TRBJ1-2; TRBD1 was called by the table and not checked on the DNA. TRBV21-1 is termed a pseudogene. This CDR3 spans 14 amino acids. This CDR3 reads CASTHTGPGICYTF. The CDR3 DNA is TGTGCCAGCACCCATACTGGGCCTGGAATATGCTACACCTTC.

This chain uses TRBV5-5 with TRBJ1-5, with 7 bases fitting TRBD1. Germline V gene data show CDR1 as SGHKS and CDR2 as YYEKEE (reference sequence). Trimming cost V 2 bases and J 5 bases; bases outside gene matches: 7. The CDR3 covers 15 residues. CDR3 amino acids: CASSFLTGVDQPQHF. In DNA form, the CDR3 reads TGTGCCAGCAGCTTCCTCACAGGGGTGGATCAGCCCCAGCATTTT.

The CDR3 spells CASSLEGRNYNEQFF. For the CDR3, the DNA is TGTGCCAGCAGCTTGGAAGGGAGGAACTACAATGAGCAGTTCTTC. J is TRBJ2-1 and V is TRBV5-8; the D gene is possibly TRBD2 (6 bases). V was trimmed by 0 bases and J by 3 bases, leaving 10 bases between them. Per germline, CDR1 SGHTS and CDR2 YDEGEE. The length of the CDR3 is 15 residues.